These 30 T cell receptor beta chains share one sample of origin, sequenced in a study of T cell responses to AZD1222 COVID-19 vaccine. The data were produced by immunoSEQ multiplex PCR, yet TCRdb's version contains in-frame clones alone and is incomplete. The data hold more than 55,000 clones, with approximately 80% observed a single time. Source: peripheral blood, taken 28 days after the second AZD1222 dose. The receptors were gathered from an adult who received the AZD1222 COVID-19 vaccine.

This chain links TRBV7-2 with TRBJ2-1; D is ambiguous. Deletions cut 0 bases from V and 2 bases from J, with 8 bases between. Germline V gives CDR1 SGHTA, CDR2 FQGNSA. The CDR3 has 15 residues. The CDR3 reads CASSLARLAYNEQFF. As DNA, the CDR3 is TGTGCCAGCAGCTTAGCGCGTCTAGCCTACAATGAGCAGTTCTTC.

This clone was seen more than once but under ten times. The chain employs TRBV28 and TRBJ2-2; D gene ambiguous. V was clipped by 7 bases and J by 8 bases, with 11 bases between them. Germline values: CDR1 MDHEN, CDR2 SYDVKM. This CDR3 region has 12 residues. The CDR3 coding sequence is TGTGCCAGCATGACGTATTCGGGGGAGCTGTTTTTT. Amino acids: CASMTYSGELFF.

This clone was counted between two and nine times. This chain uses TRBV2 with TRBJ1-2, with D tentatively TRBD1 (6 bases). Germline V lookup: CDR1 SNHLY, CDR2 FYNNEI. The CDR3 is 13 amino acids. Trimming left V 6 bases short and J 3 bases short, with 11 bases between. CDR3 protein: CASSTSGDYGYTF. DNA for the CDR3: TGTGCCAGCAGCACCTCAGGGGACTATGGCTACACCTTC.

V usage is TRBV24-1 and J usage is TRBJ2-1; 13 positions agree with TRBD2. There are 19 residues in the CDR3. In germline, CDR1 is KGHDR, CDR2 SFDVKD. The trim removed 7 bases at V and 6 bases at J, leaving 17 bases unmatched. The CDR3 DNA reads TGTGCCACCAGCCAGAGGACTAGCGGGGGTAAGCCGGGGGTCAATGAGCAGTTCTTC. Amino acid sequence: CATSQRTSGGKPGVNEQFF.

The V gene is TRBV28, the J gene TRBJ1-6; 7 positions match TRBD1. The CDR3 covers 13 residues. CDR1 is MDHEN, CDR2 SYDVKM, per germline. The V gene end was trimmed by 6 bases and the J gene end by 10 bases; junction bases not matched to a gene: 6. CDR3 in amino acids: CASSLHRGSPLHF. The CDR3 bases are TGTGCCAGCAGCCTTCACAGGGGATCACCCCTCCACTTT.

J is TRBJ1-2 and V is TRBV28; 7 positions agree with TRBD1. The CDR3 is made up of 14 amino acids. Germline V gene sequence: CDR1 MDHEN, CDR2 SYDVKM. J lost 1 base, V lost 8 bases, and 7 bases had no gene match. The CDR3 is CASLYRGGNYGYTF. CDR3 DNA: TGTGCCAGCCTATACAGGGGAGGTAACTATGGCTACACCTTC.

This clone came up once. The CDR3 protein is CASSVGEWRGTANSPLHF. CDR3 in DNA: TGTGCCAGCAGCGTGGGGGAGTGGAGGGGGACGGCTAATTCACCCCTCCACTTT. The chain links TRBV9 to TRBJ1-6; a possible D gene is TRBD1 (6 bases). V was cut by 2 bases and J by 6 bases, with 21 bases left in between. CDR3 length: 18 amino acids. The germline V gene encodes CDR1 SGDLS and CDR2 YYNGEE.

The table lists this clone with a few counts. This chain uses TRBV5-1 with TRBJ1-2; 7 nucleotides line up with TRBD1. Looked up from germline, CDR1 is SGHRS and CDR2 is YFSETQ. The J segment lost 8 bases and the V segment lost 0 bases, leaving 7 bases of the junction unmatched. The CDR3 runs to 14 residues. The CDR3: CASSLVGGREGYTF. In DNA, the CDR3 is TGCGCCAGCAGCTTGGTAGGGGGCAGAGAGGGCTACACCTTC.

The V and J genes are TRBV5-1 and TRBJ1-2; D is unclear. Germline V gives CDR1 SGHRS, CDR2 YFSETQ. This CDR3 region has 13 residues. The V and J ends lost 4 bases and 10 bases respectively, with 17 bases between them. CDR3 DNA sequence: TGCGCCAGCAGCCCCGAAGCGGGAATTCACTACACCTTC. Encoded protein: CASSPEAGIHYTF. The whole variable domain, filled in from reference TRBV5-1 and TRBJ1-2, reads KAGVTQTPRYLIKTRGQQVTLSCSPISGHRSVSWYQQTPGQGLQFLFEYFSETQRNKGNFPGRFSGRQFSNSRSEMNVSTLELGDSALYLCASSPEAGIHYTFGSGTRLTVV.

This clone was recorded once. The gene calls are TRBV11-2 and TRBJ1-1; 9 bases line up with TRBD1. Unmatched junction bases numbered 4, after V lost 3 bases and J lost 8 bases. The CDR3 contains 13 residues. Per the germline V gene, CDR1 is SGHAT and CDR2 is FQNNGV. In nucleotides, the CDR3 is TGTGCCAGCAGCTTGGGACAGGGAGTGGAAGCTTTCTTT. Protein sequence: CASSLGQGVEAFF.

As DNA, the CDR3 is TGCGCCAGCAGCGGGGACAACTCCTACGAGCAGTACTTC. This codes for CASSGDNSYEQYF. V gene TRBV5-1 combines with J gene TRBJ2-7, with D perhaps matching TRBD1 (6 bases). CDR3 size: 13 residues. CDR1 is SGHRS, CDR2 YFSETQ, per germline. The V and J ends lost 4 bases and 0 bases respectively, with 8 bases between them.

This clone has a count of ten or more. V and J are TRBV4-2 and TRBJ1-3; D is undetermined. The germline gives CDR1 LGHNA, CDR2 YNFKEQ. V was shortened by 3 bases and J by 8 bases, with 14 bases between the two germline ends. The CDR3 spans 14 residues. The CDR3 nucleotides read TGTGCCAGCAGCCATCGGAAGGGCGAGGACACCATATATTTT. It codes for CASSHRKGEDTIYF.

The sample holds one count of this clone. This chain uses TRBV6-1 with TRBJ1-1; D gene uncertain. Germline V lookup: CDR1 MNHNS, CDR2 SASEGT. The CDR3 runs to 14 residues. Trimming stripped 2 bases from V and 6 bases from J, with 13 bases between. This chain's CDR3 is CASSEFRSRSEAFF. In DNA, the CDR3 is TGTGCCAGCAGTGAATTTCGCTCCCGGTCTGAAGCTTTCTTT.

Concerning this clone: Its ends do not fully match the called genes, so a read error is possible. J is TRBJ2-3 and V is TRBV6-4; weak D call: TRBD2 (5 bases). CDR3 length equals 14 residues. In germline, CDR1 is MRHNA, CDR2 SNTAGT. CDR3 residues: CASHEGRGIQRFLF. The CDR3 DNA reads as TGTGCCAGCCACGAGGGCCGGGGAATTCAGCGCTTTCTATTT.

This clone was observed once. This chain joins TRBV30 and TRBJ2-2, with 8 bases aligning to TRBD1. Trimming removed 5 bases from V and 1 base from J; junction bases left unmatched: 0. Germline V CDR1 and CDR2: GTSNPN, SVGIG (reference sequence). This CDR3 comprises 13 residues. CDR3 amino acids: CAWGTGNTGELFF. In DNA form, the CDR3 reads TGTGCCTGGGGGACAGGGAACACCGGGGAGCTGTTTTTT.

CDR3 sequence reads: CASSYSTVYQPQHF. The CDR3 DNA sequence: TGTGCCAGCAGTTACTCGACCGTCTATCAGCCCCAGCATTTT. This rearrangement joins TRBV6-6 to TRBJ1-5; D is ambiguous. Germline CDR1 reads MNHNY; CDR2 reads SVGAGI (reference sequence). The CDR3 runs 14 residues. V lost 0 bases and J lost 5, with 8 bases in between.

Here the CDR3 DNA reads TGTGCCAGTAGTATTGCTGGGACCCAAGAGACCCAGTACTTC. This sequence encodes CASSIAGTQETQYF. J is TRBJ2-5 and V is TRBV19; D may match TRBD1 or TRBD2 (5 bases each). The CDR3 contains 14 residues. Trimming removed 3 bases at V and 1 base at J, with 9 bases between. Germline CDR1 is LNHDA and CDR2 is SQIVND (reference sequence).

This chain connects TRBV27 to TRBJ2-1; tentatively, D is TRBD1 (6 bases). V was clipped by 8 bases and J by 0 bases, with 20 bases between them. The CDR3 extends over 17 amino acids. Germline-derived CDR1 and CDR2 are MNHEY and SMNVEV (reference sequence). CDR3 residues: CASHAPQGRGSYNEQFF. The CDR3 nucleotides read TGTGCCAGCCATGCTCCCCAGGGCAGGGGCTCCTACAATGAGCAGTTCTTC.

The chain employs TRBV11-1 and TRBJ2-2; 7 nucleotides agree with TRBD1. J lost 5 bases, V lost 1 base, and 4 bases had no gene match. Germline assignment: CDR1 SGHAT and CDR2 FQDESV (reference sequence). This CDR3 has 15 amino acids. The CDR3: CASSLGQGETGELFF. DNA for the CDR3: TGTGCCAGCAGCTTAGGACAGGGTGAAACCGGGGAGCTGTTTTTT.

The sample holds one count of this clone. The rearrangement links TRBV29-1 to TRBJ2-5, with D unclear. The CDR3 spans 13 residues. V dropped 4 bases and J dropped 0 bases, with 9 bases sitting between them. Per germline, CDR1 SQVTM and CDR2 ANQGSEA. DNA for the CDR3: TGCAGCGTTGGGGCCGGAGACCAAGAGACCCAGTACTTC. This translates into CSVGAGDQETQYF.

This chain uses TRBV19 with TRBJ2-7; 8 bases align to TRBD1. With 9 bases clipped from V and 1 base from J, the junction kept 8 bases outside the gene matches. The CDR3 extends over 14 amino acids. CDR1 is LNHDA, CDR2 SQIVND, per germline (reference sequence). CDR3 amino acids: CASKVRGQSYEQYF. In DNA form, the CDR3 reads TGTGCCAGCAAAGTCAGGGGGCAATCCTACGAGCAGTACTTC.

The V call is TRBV28, the J call TRBJ1-1, with unresolved D. Germline V gene data show CDR1 as MDHEN and CDR2 as SYDVKM. V was trimmed by 1 base and J by 4 bases, leaving 13 bases between them. The CDR3 is made up of 15 amino acids. The CDR3 coding sequence is TGTGCCAGCAGTTTATTTCGGGGTTTCGGCACTGAAGCTTTCTTT. As protein: CASSLFRGFGTEAFF.

On this clone itself: The DNA is omitted, as the CDR3 cannot be located on it reliably, and the CDR3 follows TCRdb's listing. This chain links TRBV2 with TRBJ2-3; the table assigns TRBD2, which was not confirmed against the DNA. Germline lookup yields CDR1 SNHLY and CDR2 FYNNEI. The CDR3 contains 13 residues when both ends are counted. The CDR3 here is CACPGRSTDTQYF.

V and J are TRBV7-2 and TRBJ1-6; D not certain. Trimming left V 2 bases short and J 7 bases short, with 6 bases between. Germline lookup yields CDR1 SGHTA and CDR2 FQGNSA. This CDR3 has 13 amino acids. CDR3 residues: CASSLLWNSPLHF. CDR3 sequence (DNA): TGTGCCAGCAGCTTATTGTGGAATTCACCCCTCCACTTT. Looking up the rest from reference TRBV7-2 and TRBJ1-6 gives the full variable domain: GAGVSQSPSNKVTEKGKDVELRCDPISGHTALYWYRQSLGQGLEFLIYFQGNSAPDKSGLPSDRFSAERTGGSVSTLTIQRTQQEDSAVYLCASSLLWNSPLHFGNGTRLTVT.

The gene calls are TRBV6-5 and TRBJ1-2; unclear D gene. The V end lost 1 base, the J end lost 0 bases, and 9 bases lay between the germline ends. The germline V gene encodes CDR1 MNHEY and CDR2 SVGAGI. This CDR3 contains 15 residues. CDR3 nucleotide sequence: TGTGCCAGCAGTTACTGGTCAGACACTAACTATGGCTACACCTTC. Translating gives CASSYWSDTNYGYTF.

V and J are TRBV7-2 and TRBJ2-7; a weak D match, TRBD1 (6 bases). CDR1 is SGHTA, CDR2 FQGNSA, per germline. The CDR3 sequence is 17 residues long. Trimming cost V 5 bases and J 2 bases, with 22 bases left between them. CDR3 in DNA: TGTGCCAGCAGCCCACGGGTGAGGGGCAGGGGAACCTACGAGCAGTACTTC. Its protein is CASSPRVRGRGTYEQYF.

The chain couples TRBV3-1 (or the pseudogene TRBV3-2) to TRBJ1-4; D unclear. The CDR3 contains 15 residues. V gave up 5 bases and J gave up 0 bases, with 10 bases separating them. Germline V gene sequence: CDR1 LGHDT, CDR2 YNNKEL (reference sequence). The CDR3 protein is CASSSTFATNEKLFF. CDR3 bases: TGTGCCAGCAGCTCGACATTTGCAACTAATGAAAAACTGTTTTTT.

The genes are TRBV15 and TRBJ1-1; TRBD1 is a possible D gene (6 bases). This CDR3 spans 15 amino acids. Germline CDR1 LNHNV, CDR2 YYDKDF (reference sequence). V was cut by 4 bases and J by 4 bases, with 16 bases left in between. The CDR3 loop reads CATSKGGGLGTEAFF. The CDR3 DNA reads TGTGCCACCAGCAAGGGGGGGGGATTGGGCACTGAAGCTTTCTTT.

The J gene is TRBJ2-7, the V gene TRBV6-2 or TRBV6-3; TRBD1 matches at 7 bases. The V gene end was trimmed by 4 bases and the J gene end by 3 bases; junction bases not matched to a gene: 0. The CDR3 is 12 residues long. Germline V gives CDR1 MNHEY, CDR2 SVGEGT. Written as DNA, the CDR3 is TGTGCCAGCAGTTGGACAGGCTACGAGCAGTACTTC. Translated: CASSWTGYEQYF.

V and J are TRBV28 and TRBJ2-5; the D is unclear. The CDR3 sequence is 12 residues long. The V end lost 2 bases, the J end lost 5 bases, and 6 bases lay between the germline ends. Germline CDR1 is MDHEN and CDR2 is SYDVKM. CDR3 amino acids: CASSLVGETQYF. CDR3 nucleotides: TGTGCCAGCAGTTTAGTTGGGGAGACCCAGTACTTC. The variable domain in full, completed from reference TRBV28 and TRBJ2-5, reads DVKVTQSSRYLVKRTGEKVFLECVQDMDHENMFWYRQDPGLGLRLIYFSYDVKMKEKGDIPEGYSVSREKKERFSLILESASTNQTSMYLCASSLVGETQYFGPGTRLLVL.